The present T cell receptor beta chain was sequenced within a study of cytotoxic CD8 clonotypes in ibrutinib-treated CLL. The study, taken as a whole, reports: Public clonotypes were seen rarely and were contracted or stable on treatment. Baseline clonality, higher than in age-matched healthy donors, tracked circulating CD8+ T-cell counts.

Germline-derived CDR1 and CDR2 are SGHVS and FQNEAQ. The length of the CDR3 is 14 residues. After removal of 3 bases from V and 1 base from J, the junction contained 1 base not matched to a gene. This clone has a handful of counts. What it binds is not known. The method was immunoSEQ multiplex PCR; TCRdb's version includes in-frame clones alone and lacks a portion of them. The table lists around 70,000 clones, approximately 90% of them singletons. The sequence came from a human donor with chronic lymphocytic leukemia. The rearrangement uses TRBV7-8 and TRBJ2-5, with 8 bases identical to TRBD2. This specimen consisted of PBMCs, obtained after 12 months of ibrutinib treatment. In DNA, the CDR3 is TGTGCCAGCAGCTTGACTAGCGCCCAAGAGACCCAGTACTTC. Translating it yields CASSLTSAQETQYF.